These T cell receptor beta chains were read from a single sample in a study of beta chain features in type 1 diabetes. Assay used: immunoSEQ multiplex PCR; TCRdb lists only in-frame clones, some missing. Here the sample spans hundreds of thousands of clones, about a tenth being singletons. Sequenced: naive CD4+ T cells from blood. These receptors were obtained from a man aged 30 to 45 with type 1 diabetes. Each CDR3 is given with its conserved first and last residue. D genes are given only for firm matches. Rows may omit the clone size; those that give it use once, few, many or a size class.

CDR3 length,J gene,clone size,D gene,V gene,CDR3 DNA,CDR3 protein
15,TRBJ2-3,few,-,TRBV4-3,TGCGCCAGCAGCACAAGCTGGGGGCAAATAGATACGCAGTATTTT,CASSTSWGQIDTQYF
15,TRBJ2-1,-,TRBD1,TRBV7-9,TGTGCCAGCAGCTTAAAGGGACAGCCTTACAATGAGCAGTTCTTC,CASSLKGQPYNEQFF
13,TRBJ1-2,-,-,TRBV29-1,TGCAGCGTCGACCCTTCAGGGGCAGATGGCTACACCTTC,CSVDPSGADGYTF
12,TRBJ2-7,-,-,TRBV7-2,TGTGCCAGCAGCTGGGACACTTCGGAGCAGTACTTC,CASSWDTSEQYF
15,TRBJ1-1,-,TRBD1,TRBV27,TGTGCCAGCATCACGGGACAGGGTATGAACACTGAAGCTTTCTTT,CASITGQGMNTEAFF
15,TRBJ2-7,few,TRBD1,TRBV11-2,TGTGCCAGCACCCCCATTAGAGGGGACAGGTACGAGCAGTACTTC,CASTPIRGDRYEQYF
14,TRBJ2-7,few,-,TRBV5-1,TGCGCCAGCAGCTTAGGGGTCAGTACCTACGAGCAGTACTTC,CASSLGVSTYEQYF
18,TRBJ1-6,few,TRBD1,TRBV4-3,TGCGCCAGCAGCCAGAAAGTAACCTGGGACAGCTTCAATTCACCCCTCCACTTT,CASSQKVTWDSFNSPLHF
13,TRBJ2-1,few,-,TRBV4-1,TGCGCCAGCAGCCAAGGGTTGGGCTCTCCGCAGTTCTTC,CASSQGLGSPQFF
17,TRBJ2-6,-,-,TRBV2,TGTGCCAGCAGTGAAGGAAACAGGGCCTCTGGGGCCAACGTCCTGACTTTC,CASSEGNRASGANVLTF
15,TRBJ2-7,-,-,TRBV5-4,TGTGCCAGCAGCTTGGCCGGCCTGGGGGAGGACGAGCAGTACTTC,CASSLAGLGEDEQYF
17,TRBJ2-3,-,TRBD1,TRBV30,TGTGCCTGGAGAATCCACCTCGGACAGGGTGGCACAGATACGCAGTATTTT,CAWRIHLGQGGTDTQYF
15,TRBJ2-7,few,-,TRBV6-1,TGTGCCAGCAGTGAATTCGGGGGTTTAGGCTACGAGCAGTACTTC,CASSEFGGLGYEQYF
14,TRBJ1-1,few,TRBD1,TRBV6-4,TGTGCCAGCACTAAGGACAGGCGGAACACTGAAGCTTTCTTT,CASTKDRRNTEAFF
12,TRBJ1-2,-,TRBD1,TRBV29-1,TGCAGCGTGGACAGGGGCCTCTATGACTACACCTTC,CSVDRGLYDYTF
14,TRBJ2-5,-,-,TRBV9,TGTGCCAGCAGCGTAGTTAGCGGCGGTGGGACCCAGTACTTC,CASSVVSGGGTQYF
14,TRBJ2-1,few,TRBD2,TRBV28,TGTGCCAGCAGATCTAGCGGGGGGGCGGTTGAGCAGTTCTTC,CASRSSGGAVEQFF
13,TRBJ1-5,few,-,TRBV2,TGTGCCAGCACGATTCTGCAGGGTCAGCCCCAGCATTTT,CASTILQGQPQHF
13,TRBJ1-3,-,-,TRBV19,TGTGCCAGTAGGAGGGCCTCTGGAAACACCATATATTTT,CASRRASGNTIYF
15,TRBJ2-3,-,TRBD1,TRBV6-1,TGTGCCAGCAGTTTGACAGGGGGCGCCCCGGATACGCAGTATTTT,CASSLTGGAPDTQYF
15,TRBJ2-3,-,-,TRBV5-1,TGCGCCAGCAGCTTGGGCAGGACTAGCACAGATACGCAGTATTTT,CASSLGRTSTDTQYF
17,TRBJ1-2,few,TRBD1,TRBV18,TGTGCCAGCTCAAAAATGTTGATACAGGGGTCGGACTATGGCTACACCTTC,CASSKMLIQGSDYGYTF
12,TRBJ2-2,-,-,TRBV7-2,TGTGCCAGCAGCTTTAGTACCGGGGAGCTGTTTTTT,CASSFSTGELFF
13,TRBJ1-2,-,TRBD1,TRBV5-4,TGTGCCAGCAGCTGGGACAGGTTCTATGGCTACACCTTC,CASSWDRFYGYTF
11,TRBJ1-2,-,-,TRBV9,TGTGCCAGCAGCGGACAGGATGGCTACACCTTC,CASSGQDGYTF
15,TRBJ2-3,-,TRBD2,TRBV10-1,TGCGCCATTTCGATTAGCGGGTCTAGCACAGATACGCAGTATTTT,CAISISGSSTDTQYF
15,TRBJ2-3,few,-,TRBV25-1,TGTGCCAGCAGTGTCGTTCAGGGCTGGCCAGATACGCAGTATTTT,CASSVVQGWPDTQYF
13,TRBJ2-2,few,TRBD1,TRBV6-6,TGTGCCGGGACAGGGATGAACACCGGGGAGCTGTTTTTT,CAGTGMNTGELFF
14,TRBJ2-5,few,-,TRBV9,TGTGCCAGCAGCCCTCACTACGTACAAGAGACCCAGTACTTC,CASSPHYVQETQYF
14,TRBJ2-3,-,-,TRBV5-1,TGCGCCAGCAGCTTGGCCGTCCCGGGAGATACGCAGTATTTT,CASSLAVPGDTQYF
14,TRBJ1-1,few,-,TRBV28,TGTGCCAGCAGCCCTGGGGGGGTAGGGACTGAAGCTTTCTTT,CASSPGGVGTEAFF
15,TRBJ2-1,-,TRBD2,TRBV29-1,TGCAGCGTTTCAAGACTAGCGGGGGGAAGCAATGAGCAGTTCTTC,CSVSRLAGGSNEQFF
12,TRBJ2-5,-,-,TRBV7-9,TGTGCCAGCAGCTTAGGGGCGGAGACCCAGTACTTC,CASSLGAETQYF
14,TRBJ1-2,few,TRBD1,TRBV5-6,TGTGCCAGCAGCTTGGGGGACAGATACTATGGCTACACCTTC,CASSLGDRYYGYTF
15,TRBJ1-4,few,-,TRBV30,TGTGCCTGGAGTTCCCAGGGAGGGCGTAATGAAAAACTGTTTTTT,CAWSSQGGRNEKLFF
14,TRBJ2-7,few,-,TRBV6-1,TGTGCCAGCAGTGAAATTCGTCAGAACTACGAGCAGTACTTC,CASSEIRQNYEQYF
13,TRBJ2-3,few,-,TRBV29-1,TGCAGCGTTGCAGGGGGGTCAAGCGATACGCAGTATTTT,CSVAGGSSDTQYF
15,TRBJ2-1,few,TRBD1,TRBV11-2,TGTGCCAGTGGCCGGGACAGGGACCCCTACAATGAGCAGTTCTTC,CASGRDRDPYNEQFF
15,TRBJ1-6,-,-,TRBV7-9,TGTGCCAGCAGCTTAGGGGTTGGAGGAGATTCACCCCTCCACTTT,CASSLGVGGDSPLHF
14,TRBJ2-1,few,TRBD2,TRBV2,TGTGCCAGCCGCAGAAGACTAGCGGGGAATGAGCAGTTCTTC,CASRRRLAGNEQFF